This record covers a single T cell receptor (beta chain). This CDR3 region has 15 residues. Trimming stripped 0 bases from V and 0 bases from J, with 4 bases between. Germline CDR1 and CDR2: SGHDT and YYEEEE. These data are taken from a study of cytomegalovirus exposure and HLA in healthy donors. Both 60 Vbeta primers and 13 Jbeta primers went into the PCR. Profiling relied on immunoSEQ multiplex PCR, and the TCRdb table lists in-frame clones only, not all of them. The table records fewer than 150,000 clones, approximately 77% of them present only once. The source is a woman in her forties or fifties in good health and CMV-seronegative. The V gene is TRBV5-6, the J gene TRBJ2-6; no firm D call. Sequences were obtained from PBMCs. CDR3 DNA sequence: TGTGCCAGCAGCTTGGACGGCTCTGGGGCCAACGTCCTGACTTTC. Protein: CASSLDGSGANVLTF.